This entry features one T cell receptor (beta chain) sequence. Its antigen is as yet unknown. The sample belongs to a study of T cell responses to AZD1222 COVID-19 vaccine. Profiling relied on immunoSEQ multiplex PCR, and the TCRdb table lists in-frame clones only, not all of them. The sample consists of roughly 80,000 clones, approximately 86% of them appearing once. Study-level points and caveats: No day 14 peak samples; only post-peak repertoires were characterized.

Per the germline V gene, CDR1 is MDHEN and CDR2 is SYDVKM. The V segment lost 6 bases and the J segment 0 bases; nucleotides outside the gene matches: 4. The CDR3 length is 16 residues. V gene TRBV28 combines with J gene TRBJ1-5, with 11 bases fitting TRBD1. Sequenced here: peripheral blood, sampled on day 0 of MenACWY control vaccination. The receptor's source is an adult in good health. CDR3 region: CASSPGTGGSNQPQHF. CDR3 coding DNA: TGTGCCAGCAGCCCCGGGACAGGGGGTAGCAATCAGCCCCAGCATTTT.